The next 27 T cell receptor beta chains were all read from a single sample in a study of T-cell memory formation after mild COVID-19. From the 5' RACE reads, TCRdb called clonotypes with MiXCR, one entry per CDR3 protein. The table shows 450,000 or so distinct CDR3 sequences, with around 20% occurring only once. Specimen: PBMCs or a T cell subset sorted from them (not recorded which). The source is an adult woman who had mild COVID-19 (a few samples of this study predate the infection). Cell type and time point are not known.

DNA of the CDR3: TGTGCCAGCAGCCCCCAGGGGGGCAGATACGAGCAGTACTTC. As protein: CASSPQGGRYEQYF. This chain links TRBV3-1 with TRBJ2-7; D possibly corresponds to TRBD1 (7 bases). Germline V gives CDR1 LGHDT, CDR2 YNNKEL (reference sequence). This CDR3 region has 14 residues. V was trimmed by 4 bases and J by 4 bases, leaving 14 bases between them.

The V and J genes are TRBV24-1 and TRBJ1-1; weak D call: TRBD1 (5 bases). The CDR3 extends over 13 amino acids. Between the trimmed V and J ends, which lost 3 bases and 13 bases, there was a span of 17 bases. Germline V gene sequence: CDR1 KGHDR, CDR2 SFDVKD. The CDR3 DNA reads TGTGCCACCAGTGATGTCGGGACCGACGAACTTTTCTTT. Amino acid sequence: CATSDVGTDELFF.

The J gene is TRBJ2-1, the V gene TRBV6-5; TRBD2 matches 8 bases. Per germline, CDR1 MNHEY and CDR2 SVGAGI. The CDR3 consists of 16 residues. J lost 5 bases, V lost 6 bases, and 12 bases had no gene match. The CDR3 DNA reads as TGTGCCAGCAGCCCAACGACCAGCGGGAGAAACAATGAGCAGTTCTTC. Its protein is CASSPTTSGRNNEQFF.

This clonotype was seen a handful of times. Compared with germline, one end of the junction differs, possibly owing to a read error. The V and J genes are TRBV9 and TRBJ2-7; 11 positions match TRBD2. Germline V gene data show CDR1 as SGDLS and CDR2 as YYNGEE. The CDR3 is made up of 14 amino acids. CDR3 region: CASSVAGGHYEQYF. The CDR3 nucleotides read TGTGCCAGCAGTGTAGCGGGAGGGCACTACGAGCAGTACTTC.

This clonotype was counted a single time. The chain combines TRBV7-8 with TRBJ2-2; D is possibly TRBD1 (6 bases). Germline CDR1 is SGHVS and CDR2 is FQNEAQ. The CDR3 consists of 14 residues. V gave up 4 bases and J gave up 7 bases, with 13 bases separating them. CDR3 coding DNA: TGTGCCAGCAGCTCGAACGCAGGGGACGGGGAGCTGTTTTTT. Translated, it gives CASSSNAGDGELFF.

The J gene is TRBJ1-1, the V gene TRBV12-5; TRBD1 might be the D (5 bases). CDR1 and CDR2 from the germline V gene are LGHNT and FRNRAP. Trimming took off 5 bases at V and 0 bases at J, with 10 bases between the two ends. This CDR3 has 14 residues. CDR3 loop: CASGTGTVNTEAFF. Here the CDR3 DNA reads TGTGCTAGTGGTACCGGGACGGTGAACACTGAAGCTTTCTTT. The full variable domain, its missing parts supplied by reference TRBV12-5 and TRBJ1-1, is DARVTQTPRHKVTEMGQEVTMRCQPILGHNTVFWYRQTMMQGLELLAYFRNRAPLDDSGMPKDRFSAEMPDATLATLKIQPSEPRDSAVYFCASGTGTVNTEAFFGQGTRLTVV.

This clonotype was picked up a small number of times. The V gene is TRBV4-3, the J gene TRBJ2-3; D may be TRBD1 (6 bases). With 4 bases removed from V and 4 bases from J, the gap between germline ends came to 18 bases. This CDR3 has 16 amino acids. The germline gives CDR1 LGHNA, CDR2 YSLEER. This CDR3 reads CASSPQGTPGADTQYF. In DNA form, the CDR3 reads TGCGCCAGCAGCCCACAGGGAACACCAGGAGCAGATACGCAGTATTTT.

This clonotype appeared a few times. The chain couples TRBV7-9 to TRBJ1-5; 10 positions match TRBD1. Germline V lookup: CDR1 SEHNR, CDR2 FQNEAQ (reference sequence). V was pared by 0 bases and J by 5 bases, with 10 bases of the junction left unmatched. This CDR3 region has 18 residues. In DNA, the CDR3 is TGTGCCAGCAGCTTAGCTCAGACAGGGGGCCCTAACGATCAGCCCCAGCATTTT. Its translation is CASSLAQTGGPNDQPQHF.

This clonotype was counted between two and nine times. The rearrangement links TRBV20-1 to TRBJ2-7; 8 bases align to TRBD2. J lost 2 bases, V lost 3 bases, and 3 bases had no gene match. This CDR3 is 13 amino acids long. The germline gives CDR1 DFQATT, CDR2 SNEGSKA (reference sequence). The CDR3 coding sequence is TGCAGTGCTAGTGTAGCGGGAACCTACGAGCAGTACTTC. Translating gives CSASVAGTYEQYF.

The CDR3: CASSLAGTEWEKLFF. CDR3 nucleotide sequence: TGCGCCAGCAGCTTGGCCGGGACAGAATGGGAAAAACTGTTTTTT. The rearrangement links TRBV5-1 to TRBJ1-4; 7 nucleotides line up with TRBD1. This CDR3 spans 15 amino acids. Losses at the gene ends were 0 bases for V and 8 bases for J; bases not matched to a gene: 7. Germline V CDR1 and CDR2: SGHRS, YFSETQ.

The chain's CDR3 is CASSQDRYGTPKGETQYF. The CDR3 nucleotides are TGCGCCAGCAGCCAAGATCGGTACGGGACTCCGAAGGGGGAGACCCAGTACTTC. The rearrangement joins TRBV4-1 to TRBJ2-5, with D possibly matching TRBD2 (6 bases). V lost 0 bases to trimming and J lost 5 bases, with 22 bases between them. The CDR3 sequence is 18 residues long. The germline V gene has CDR1 MGHRA and CDR2 YSYEKL.

This clonotype was detected only a few times. V and J are TRBV27 and TRBJ1-5, with D possibly matching TRBD1 (6 bases). The CDR3 has 13 amino acids. The ends were cut back, 8 bases at V and 7 bases at J, with 15 bases in the middle. The V gene's germline CDR1 is MNHEY and CDR2 SMNVEV (reference sequence). The CDR3: CASGSGVRQPQHF. CDR3 nucleotide sequence: TGTGCCAGCGGGTCAGGGGTTCGACAGCCCCAGCATTTT.

This sequence joins TRBV29-1 and TRBJ2-7; the D is unclear. Deletions cut 6 bases from V and 3 bases from J, with 9 bases between. The CDR3 totals 11 residues. From germline, CDR1 is SQVTM and CDR2 ANQGSEA. The CDR3 spells CSVLGLYEQYF. CDR3 bases: TGCAGCGTCCTCGGCCTCTACGAGCAGTACTTC.

The table lists this clonotype with a few counts. This sequence joins TRBV7-9 and TRBJ2-7; D is perhaps TRBD1 (6 bases). There are 14 residues in the CDR3. Germline CDR1 SEHNR, CDR2 FQNEAQ (reference sequence). V gave up 5 bases and J gave up 3 bases, with 14 bases separating them. CDR3 coding DNA: TGTGCCAGCAGCCCCTCGGGACACCTCTACGAGCAGTACTTC. Protein: CASSPSGHLYEQYF.

This clonotype turned up a few times. The CDR3 sequence: CASSLEAGTTDEQFF. Written as DNA, the CDR3 is TGCGCCAGCAGCCTGGAGGCGGGGACTACGGATGAGCAGTTCTTC. This chain joins TRBV5-1 and TRBJ2-1, with TRBD2 identical over 7 bases. Germline-derived CDR1 and CDR2 are SGHRS and YFSETQ. After removal of 4 bases from V and 8 bases from J, the junction contained 12 bases not matched to a gene. This CDR3 spans 15 amino acids. The full variable domain, with the rest looked up from reference TRBV5-1 and TRBJ2-1, is KAGVTQTPRYLIKTRGQQVTLSCSPISGHRSVSWYQQTPGQGLQFLFEYFSETQRNKGNFPGRFSGRQFSNSRSEMNVSTLELGDSALYLCASSLEAGTTDEQFFGPGTRLTVL.

The gene calls are TRBV7-3 and TRBJ2-2, with 7 bases aligning to TRBD1. The length of the CDR3 is 14 residues. J was trimmed by 7 bases and V by 2 bases; bases with no gene match: 4. CDR1 and CDR2 (germline): SGHTA, FQGTGA. CDR3 in amino acids: CASSLDREVGELFF. The CDR3 bases are TGTGCCAGCAGCTTAGACAGGGAAGTCGGGGAGCTGTTTTTT.

A few counts support this clonotype. The chain combines TRBV7-6 with TRBJ2-5; 8 bases agree with TRBD1. The germline CDR1 and CDR2 sequences are SGHVS and FNYEAQ. Trimming at V came to 2 bases and at J to 4 bases, leaving 9 bases not matched to a gene. CDR3 length equals 16 residues. The CDR3 DNA sequence: TGTGCCAGCAGCTTATCCAGACAGGGGATTGGAGAGACCCAGTACTTC. This translates into CASSLSRQGIGETQYF.

The rearrangement uses TRBV10-3 and TRBJ2-5, with 8 bases identical to TRBD2. With 7 bases clipped from V and 5 bases from J, the junction kept 6 bases outside the gene matches. This CDR3 has 13 residues. The germline CDR1 and CDR2 sequences are ENHRY and SYGVKD. The CDR3 region is CAIKDPGGETQYF. The CDR3 DNA reads TGTGCCATCAAGGACCCGGGAGGGGAGACCCAGTACTTC.

The chain is built from TRBV4-3 and TRBJ1-1; D is possibly TRBD1 (6 bases). This CDR3 is built from 15 residues. Germline V gene lookup returns CDR1 LGHNA and CDR2 YSLEER. Trimming pared 3 bases from V and 0 bases from J, leaving 11 bases between. The CDR3 loop reads CASSQKQGLNTEAFF. Here the CDR3 DNA reads TGCGCCAGCAGCCAGAAACAGGGCTTGAACACTGAAGCTTTCTTT.

This clonotype was counted a single time. This chain links TRBV7-8 with TRBJ2-2; a weak D match, TRBD1 (5 bases). Looked up from germline, CDR1 is SGHVS and CDR2 is FQNEAQ. Trimming took off 7 bases at V and 7 bases at J, with 16 bases between the two ends. CDR3 length equals 14 residues. CDR3 region: CASTSRVGIGELFF. DNA for the CDR3: TGTGCCAGCACGTCCAGGGTGGGGATCGGGGAGCTGTTTTTT.

The chain carries TRBV6-5 and TRBJ2-7, with TRBD1 matching over 10 bases. The V segment lost 4 bases and the J segment 5 bases; nucleotides outside the gene matches: 8. The CDR3 contains 15 residues. CDR1 and CDR2 (germline): MNHEY, SVGAGI. The DNA of the CDR3 is TGTGCCAGCAGTTCCCCGGGACAGGGGAAGGACGAGCAGTACTTC. Translation: CASSSPGQGKDEQYF.

V and J are TRBV12-3 or TRBV12-4 and TRBJ1-2; possibly TRBD1 for D (6 bases). CDR3 length equals 15 residues. Trimming stripped 7 bases from V and 8 bases from J, with 23 bases between. The chain's CDR3 is CASTRGGGASGGYTF. The CDR3 nucleotides read TGTGCCAGCACCCGTGGTGGGGGGGCTTCGGGAGGCTACACCTTC.

This chain links TRBV7-3 with TRBJ2-1, with 7 bases identical to TRBD1. V was clipped by 4 bases and J by 13 bases; unmatched bases: 10. The germline gives CDR1 SGHTA, CDR2 FQGTGA. CDR3 size: 13 residues. The CDR3: CASSSDRVSPQFF. The CDR3 nucleotides are TGTGCCAGCAGCTCCGACAGGGTCTCCCCACAGTTCTTC. Based on the CDR3 plus reference TRBV7-3 and TRBJ2-1, the full variable domain is GAGVSQTPSNKVTEKGKYVELRCDPISGHTALYWYRQSLGQGPEFLIYFQGTGAADDSGLPNDRFFAVRPEGSVSTLKIQRTERGDSAVYLCASSSDRVSPQFFGPGTRLTVL.

V and J are TRBV9 and TRBJ1-1; perhaps TRBD1 as D (5 bases). Germline V gene data show CDR1 as SGDLS and CDR2 as YYNGEE. Trimming cost V 1 base and J 5 bases, with 9 bases left between them. This CDR3 is built from 13 residues. CDR3 nucleotide sequence: TGTGCCAGCAGCGTACAGAGGGGAACTGAAGCTTTCTTT. Translating it yields CASSVQRGTEAFF.

CDR3 sequence: CASSYKSLRWATVDTGELFF. As DNA, the CDR3 is TGTGCCAGCAGTTACAAATCGCTACGTTGGGCAACGGTGGACACCGGGGAGCTGTTTTTT. V gene TRBV6-2 or TRBV6-3 combines with J gene TRBJ2-2; D is ambiguous. The CDR3 is 20 amino acids. V lost 2 bases, J lost 3 bases, and 25 bases lay in between. CDR1 MNHEY and CDR2 SVGEGT come from the germline V gene.

The sample holds a few counts of this clonotype. The V call is TRBV5-1, the J call TRBJ2-1; 7 bases match TRBD1. Trimming removed 1 base from V and 5 bases from J; junction bases left unmatched: 6. CDR1 is SGHRS and CDR2 is YFSETQ in the germline V gene. CDR3 length: 15 residues. The CDR3 reads CASSLRQGGNNEQFF. Written as DNA, the CDR3 is TGCGCCAGCAGCTTGCGACAGGGCGGCAACAATGAGCAGTTCTTC.

This clonotype was detected ten times or more. The V call is TRBV9, the J call TRBJ1-2; D gene uncertain. The CDR3 loop spans 15 amino acids. The germline CDR1 and CDR2 sequences are SGDLS and YYNGEE. V was pared by 0 bases and J by 0 bases, with 9 bases between. CDR3 nucleotides: TGTGCCAGCAGCGTAGGGGTCGGCTCTAACTATGGCTACACCTTC. The encoded protein is CASSVGVGSNYGYTF.